This passage covers 32 T cell receptor beta chains from one sample sequenced in a study of shared clonotypes between healthy human individuals. CD45RO-negative, CCR7-selected cells formed the naive CD8 fraction, which excluded terminally differentiated effector memory CD45RA+ cells. The repertoire was sequenced with immunoSEQ multiplex PCR; TCRdb's copy has only in-frame clones and lacks some. The sample has just over 2,000,000 clones, just under 95% seen once. The material sequenced was naive CD8+ T cells sorted from blood. The receptors come from a man younger than 35 in good health.

Remarks on this clone: This specimen includes other DNA sequences encoding the same CDR3. This CDR3 is CASSVGGEGYGYTF. As DNA, the CDR3 is TGTGCCAGCAGCGTAGGTGGGGAGGGCTATGGCTACACCTTC. The V and J genes are TRBV9 and TRBJ1-2; unclear D gene. The CDR3 is 14 residues long. The germline CDR1 and CDR2 sequences are SGDLS and YYNGEE. Trimming took 0 bases from V and 4 from J, leaving 10 bases between them.

The chain is built from TRBV5-6 and TRBJ1-1; a possible D gene is TRBD1 (6 bases). The CDR3 spans 15 residues. CDR1 and CDR2 from the germline V gene are SGHDT and YYEEEE. V was shortened by 4 bases and J by 0 bases, with 13 bases between the two germline ends. CDR3 sequence: CASSPDSLMNTEAFF. The CDR3 DNA is TGTGCCAGCAGCCCGGACAGTCTCATGAACACTGAAGCTTTCTTT.

The chain has TRBV11-2 and TRBJ2-7, with unresolved D. The V gene lost 5 bases and the J gene lost 4 bases, with 15 bases spanning the gap. Germline CDR1 is SGHAT and CDR2 is FQNNGV. This CDR3 region has 14 residues. CDR3 region: CASSGQAWEYEQYF. CDR3 bases: TGTGCCAGCAGCGGCCAGGCGTGGGAATACGAGCAGTACTTC.

Only one count was recorded for this clone. This rearrangement joins TRBV27 to TRBJ1-1; D is unclear. The CDR3 covers 13 residues. V was trimmed by 8 bases and J by 1 base, leaving 11 bases between them. Germline CDR1 is MNHEY and CDR2 is SMNVEV (reference sequence). The CDR3 DNA reads as TGTGCCAGCCGTACAGTGGGGAACACTGAAGCTTTCTTT. Its protein product is CASRTVGNTEAFF.

The genes are TRBV4-1 and TRBJ1-4; D not resolved. Per the germline V gene, CDR1 is MGHRA and CDR2 is YSYEKL. Trimming removed 0 bases from V and 9 bases from J, with 11 bases in between. CDR3 length: 14 residues. The CDR3 reads CASSQDAGTQKLFF. CDR3 bases: TGCGCCAGCAGCCAAGACGCGGGAACCCAAAAACTGTTTTTT.

The chain joins TRBV27 to TRBJ2-3; the match to TRBD2 covers 10 bases. This CDR3 comprises 18 residues. Trimming cost V 1 base and J 2 bases; bases outside gene matches: 9. CDR1 is MNHEY, CDR2 SMNVEV, per germline (reference sequence). The CDR3 bases are TGTGCCAGCAGTTTATACCCGACTAGCGGGCTACTCACAGATACGCAGTATTTT. Its protein product is CASSLYPTSGLLTDTQYF.

Notes on this clone: This CDR3 is also generated by other DNA sequences in the sample. The CDR3 coding sequence is TGTGCCAGCAGTTTTAGTACCGGGGAGCTGTTTTTT. It is translated as CASSFSTGELFF. This sequence joins TRBV28 and TRBJ2-2; D unresolved. V was clipped by 3 bases and J by 5 bases, with 4 bases between them. Germline CDR1 MDHEN, CDR2 SYDVKM. The length of the CDR3 is 12 residues.

The CDR3 region is CASSYSVANTGELFF. CDR3 bases: TGTGCCAGCAGTTACTCCGTAGCGAACACCGGGGAGCTGTTTTTT. The chain has TRBV6-5 and TRBJ2-2; D is ambiguous. V shed 0 bases and J shed 0 bases, with 5 bases lying between them. Germline V gene lookup returns CDR1 MNHEY and CDR2 SVGAGI. The CDR3 has 15 amino acids.

The V call is TRBV5-1, the J call TRBJ2-1; TRBD2 aligns across 10 bases. Germline V CDR1 and CDR2: SGHRS, YFSETQ. V lost 4 bases, J lost 8 bases, and 3 bases stayed unmatched. This CDR3 is 13 amino acids long. The CDR3 is CASSTGLADEQFF. CDR3 sequence (DNA): TGCGCCAGCAGCACCGGACTAGCGGATGAGCAGTTCTTC.

V gene TRBV28 combines with J gene TRBJ1-2; 8 nucleotides line up with TRBD1. The CDR3 is made up of 13 amino acids. Germline V gene data show CDR1 as MDHEN and CDR2 as SYDVKM. V shed 8 bases, J shed 7 bases, and the junction held 9 bases outside the gene matches. CDR3 sequence (DNA): TGTGCCAGCGACAGGGGTTCGTCGGGTGGCTACACCTTC. Protein sequence: CASDRGSSGGYTF.

This clone was seen a single time. The chain uses TRBV7-6 and TRBJ2-7; 9 bases line up with TRBD1. The length of the CDR3 is 16 residues. Germline V gene data show CDR1 as SGHVS and CDR2 as FNYEAQ. V lost 5 bases and J lost 4; bases outside the gene matches: 12. CDR3 nucleotides: TGTGCCAGCAGCCCCGGACCGGGACAGGGCACTTACGAGCAGTACTTC. Translating gives CASSPGPGQGTYEQYF.

As for this clone: The identical CDR3 is also encoded by other nucleotide sequences in the sample. The CDR3 loop is CSVEEGENTEAFF. For the CDR3, the DNA is TGCAGCGTTGAAGAGGGGGAGAACACTGAAGCTTTCTTT. The chain joins TRBV29-1 to TRBJ1-1; tentatively, D is TRBD1 (5 bases). V lost 0 bases, J lost 1 base, and 6 bases lay in between. The CDR3 contains 13 residues. The V gene's germline CDR1 is SQVTM and CDR2 ANQGSEA. The variable domain in full, with the rest retrieved from reference TRBV29-1 and TRBJ1-1, is SAVISQKPSRDICQRGTSLTIQCQVDSQVTMMFWYRQQPGQSLTLIATANQGSEATYESGFVIDKFPISRPNLTFSTLTVSNMSPEDSSIYLCSVEEGENTEAFFGQGTRLTVV.

The rearrangement uses TRBV2 and TRBJ2-5; 9 bases are a match to TRBD2. The CDR3 loop spans 15 amino acids. Germline CDR1 is SNHLY and CDR2 is FYNNEI. Unmatched junction bases numbered 5, after V lost 1 base and J lost 5 bases. The DNA of the CDR3 is TGTGCCAGCAGTGAAGGGACTAGCGAAGTTGAGACCCAGTACTTC. Translated, it gives CASSEGTSEVETQYF.

This chain uses TRBV5-6 with TRBJ1-5; D gene uncertain. The V end was cut by 0 bases, the J end by 4 bases, with 11 bases between. The CDR3 loop spans 15 amino acids. Germline assignment: CDR1 SGHDT and CDR2 YYEEEE. Here the CDR3 DNA reads TGTGCCAGCAGCTTGGGCGGGCACCTAAATCAGCCCCAGCATTTT. Translated: CASSLGGHLNQPQHF.

The V gene is TRBV27, the J gene TRBJ1-2, with TRBD1 identical over 7 bases. The CDR3 spans 13 residues. V dropped 5 bases and J dropped 5; count of bases not matched to a gene: 5. Looked up from germline, CDR1 is MNHEY and CDR2 is SMNVEV (reference sequence). CDR3 coding DNA: TGTGCCAGCAGTCCAGGGGGGAGGTATGGCTACACCTTC. Its translation: CASSPGGRYGYTF.

This chain connects TRBV5-4 to TRBJ1-1; D is possibly TRBD1 (5 bases). The germline V gene encodes CDR1 SGHNT and CDR2 YYREEE (reference sequence). This CDR3 spans 14 amino acids. V was trimmed by 4 bases and J by 4 bases, leaving 14 bases between them. The chain's CDR3 is CASSPRGVFTEAFF. Here the CDR3 DNA reads TGTGCCAGCAGCCCTCGGGGGGTCTTCACTGAAGCTTTCTTT.

The chain has TRBV2 and TRBJ1-4; D uncertain. V was trimmed by 4 bases and J by 3 bases, leaving 9 bases between them. This CDR3 is 14 amino acids long. Germline values: CDR1 SNHLY, CDR2 FYNNEI. CDR3 protein: CASSGGAANEKLFF. CDR3 DNA sequence: TGTGCCAGCAGTGGTGGTGCAGCTAATGAAAAACTGTTTTTT. Variable domain in full (rest from reference TRBV2 and TRBJ1-4): EPEVTQTPSHQVTQMGQEVILRCVPISNHLYFYWYRQILGQKVEFLVSFYNNEISEKSEIFDDQFSVERPDGSNFTLKIRSTKLEDSAMYFCASSGGAANEKLFFGSGTQLSVL.

The chain links TRBV27 to TRBJ2-3; D perhaps matches TRBD2 (6 bases). The CDR3 length is 17 residues. CDR1 and CDR2 (germline): MNHEY, SMNVEV (reference sequence). With 5 bases removed from V and 5 bases from J, the gap between germline ends came to 23 bases. CDR3 DNA: TGTGCCAGCAGTCCATCATTTGGGACGGGGGTTCGAGATACGCAGTATTTT. Its translation is CASSPSFGTGVRDTQYF.

This chain joins TRBV15 and TRBJ2-1, with D perhaps being TRBD1 or TRBD2 (5 bases each). Trimming stripped 6 bases from V and 7 bases from J, with 25 bases between. The germline V gene encodes CDR1 LNHNV and CDR2 YYDKDF (reference sequence). This CDR3 is built from 17 residues. The CDR3 region has the DNA TGTGCCACCAGAGGGAGACCCGGGACCTCCGTACCTAATGAGCAGTTCTTC. This gives the protein CATRGRPGTSVPNEQFF.

The rearrangement uses TRBV5-1 and TRBJ2-2, with 8 bases that match TRBD1. The CDR3 spans 15 residues. Germline trimming cut 6 bases from V and 4 bases from J; bases unmatched to any gene: 8. Germline V CDR1 and CDR2: SGHRS, YFSETQ. CDR3 coding DNA: TGCGCCAGCACCCCGGACAGGGTAGGCACCGGGGAGCTGTTTTTT. Translation gives CASTPDRVGTGELFF.

The rearrangement uses TRBV4-1 and TRBJ2-7; 10 bases align to TRBD1. After removal of 0 bases from V and 5 bases from J, the junction contained 4 bases not matched to a gene. The CDR3 is 15 residues long. CDR1 and CDR2 (germline): MGHRA, YSYEKL. The CDR3 region is CASSQDWTGGDEQYF. DNA of the CDR3: TGCGCCAGCAGCCAAGATTGGACAGGGGGAGACGAGCAGTACTTC.

J is TRBJ1-1 and V is TRBV10-2; D perhaps matches TRBD1 (6 bases). Germline V gene lookup returns CDR1 WSHSY and CDR2 SAAADI. V lost 3 bases, J lost 3 bases, and 14 bases lay in between. This CDR3 spans 15 amino acids. Here the CDR3 reads CASSEVPGGDTEAFF. The CDR3 region has the DNA TGCGCCAGCAGTGAAGTACCGGGGGGCGACACTGAAGCTTTCTTT.

The chain is built from TRBV19 and TRBJ1-1, with no clear D. The V and J ends lost 5 bases and 6 bases respectively, with 13 bases between them. This CDR3 has 13 residues. Germline values: CDR1 LNHDA, CDR2 SQIVND (reference sequence). The CDR3 DNA reads as TGTGCCAGTAGTGGTGATTTGGAATCTGAAGCTTTCTTT. It translates to CASSGDLESEAFF.

This clone was counted a single time. This specimen includes other DNA sequences encoding the same CDR3. This chain joins TRBV6-5 and TRBJ1-2; D gene ambiguous. Looked up from germline, CDR1 is MNHEY and CDR2 is SVGAGI. This CDR3 is built from 13 residues. The V and J ends lost 0 bases and 5 bases respectively, with 7 bases between them. For the CDR3, the DNA is TGTGCCAGCAGTTACTCAGAAAGTTATGGCTACACCTTC. Protein sequence: CASSYSESYGYTF.

The genes are TRBV27 and TRBJ2-7; TRBD2 is a possible D gene (6 bases). The CDR3 contains 13 residues. The V end was cut by 5 bases, the J end by 5 bases, with 13 bases between. CDR1 is MNHEY and CDR2 is SMNVEV in the germline V gene (reference sequence). DNA for the CDR3: TGTGCCAGCAGTCAGACTAGTTTCAACGAGCAGTACTTC. This encodes CASSQTSFNEQYF.

To note about this clone: Additional DNA sequences in this sample encode the identical CDR3. The rearrangement uses TRBV28 and TRBJ1-5; D unresolved. The CDR3 is made up of 15 amino acids. Deletions cut 2 bases from V and 1 base from J, with 9 bases between. Germline CDR1 is MDHEN and CDR2 is SYDVKM. The CDR3 sequence is CASSLGTLSNQPQHF. The DNA of the CDR3 is TGTGCCAGCAGTTTAGGCACGCTAAGCAATCAGCCCCAGCATTTT.

The chain has TRBV5-4 and TRBJ1-1; D call uncertain. This CDR3 is 12 amino acids long. From germline, CDR1 is SGHNT and CDR2 YYREEE (reference sequence). Trimming removed 4 bases from V and 4 bases from J, with 8 bases in between. CDR3 coding DNA: TGTGCCAGCAGCCCGTGGGGCACTGAAGCTTTCTTT. The encoded protein is CASSPWGTEAFF.

CDR3 coding DNA: TGTGCCAGTAGTATAGTAGGCGACACGGTGGTCGATGGCTACACCTTC. It is translated as CASSIVGDTVVDGYTF. The chain couples TRBV19 to TRBJ1-2; D not certain. V lost 1 base and J 6 bases, leaving 18 bases between the germline ends. Germline CDR1 is LNHDA and CDR2 is SQIVND (reference sequence). The CDR3 contains 16 residues.

The J gene is TRBJ2-2, the V gene TRBV30, with 11 bases fitting TRBD2. Germline lookup yields CDR1 GTSNPN and CDR2 SVGIG (reference sequence). V was clipped by 4 bases and J by 9 bases; unmatched bases: 13. The CDR3 totals 16 residues. In DNA, the CDR3 is TGTGCCTGGAAACCTAGCGGGGGGCTAACTGGAAGGGAGCTGTTTTTT. Amino acid sequence: CAWKPSGGLTGRELFF.

The rearrangement uses TRBV11-2 and TRBJ2-1; 11 positions agree with TRBD2. With 2 bases clipped from V and 4 bases from J, the junction kept 13 bases outside the gene matches. The CDR3 totals 19 residues. CDR1 and CDR2 (germline): SGHAT, FQNNGV. Written as DNA, the CDR3 is TGTGCCAGCAGCTTAACGGGGGAAGTCGGGACTAGCGGTTACAATGAGCAGTTCTTC. Protein: CASSLTGEVGTSGYNEQFF.

The chain couples TRBV10-3 to TRBJ2-7; no reliable D call. The CDR3 spans 13 residues. Trimming cost V 10 bases and J 2 bases, with 15 bases left between them. Germline assignment: CDR1 ENHRY and CDR2 SYGVKD. CDR3 DNA: TGTGCCACCGCAGGTCCCTCTGCCTACGAGCAGTACTTC. Its translation is CATAGPSAYEQYF.

The chain couples TRBV9 to TRBJ2-7, with TRBD1 identical over 7 bases. Germline V gene data show CDR1 as SGDLS and CDR2 as YYNGEE. Trimming cost V 3 bases and J 4 bases; bases outside gene matches: 10. The CDR3 contains 15 residues. The CDR3 sequence is CASSAPGTETYEQYF. In DNA form, the CDR3 reads TGTGCCAGCAGCGCACCCGGGACAGAGACTTACGAGCAGTACTTC.